The subject of this entry is one TCR beta chain. Its specificity is not known. This specimen belongs to a study of shared clonotypes between healthy human individuals. Findings of the study overall: Measured sharing among donors was expected to vary with sequencing depth.

Once extracted for a subset, genomic DNA was divided evenly among several immunoSEQ plates. Clones were read by immunoSEQ multiplex PCR, and TCRdb kept only the in-frame ones, dropping some. The sample shows 740,000 or so clones, 73% of them seen only once. Germline values: CDR1 SGHDT, CDR2 YYEEEE. This CDR3 is built from 17 residues. V trimming: 2 bases; J trimming: 2 bases; junction bases outside the gene matches: 4. The healthy adult donors were HIV-negative and reported no recent acute infections or vaccinations. The V gene is TRBV5-6, the J gene TRBJ2-1; TRBD2 matches at 13 bases. The TCR originated in a woman younger than 45 in good health. The sequencing sample was made of memory CD4+ T cells sorted from blood. As for subset: CD45RA-negative fraction. CDR3 residues: CASSLLAGGTTYNEQFF. Written as DNA, the CDR3 is TGTGCCAGCAGCTTACTAGCGGGGGGGACTACCTACAATGAGCAGTTCTTC. Looking up the rest from reference TRBV5-6 and TRBJ2-1 gives the full variable domain: DAGVTQSPTHLIKTRGQQVTLRCSPKSGHDTVSWYQQALGQGPQFIFQYYEEEERQRGNFPDRFSGHQFPNYSSELNVNALLLGDSALYLCASSLLAGGTTYNEQFFGPGTRLTVL.